These 23 T cell receptor beta chains were sequenced from one sample in a study of OX40 agonist ivuxolimab in advanced cancers. Only in-frame clones appear in the TCRdb table, and some are missing; sequencing was by immunoSEQ multiplex PCR. The data show tens of thousands of clones, with 65% to 90% seen just once and around 0.75% held by the top ten. Sequencing was performed on CD4+ or CD8+ T cells sorted from blood, taken in a trial of the OX40 agonist ivuxolimab. These receptors all stem from an adult with an advanced solid tumor such as melanoma, head and neck, liver or kidney cancer.

This chain links TRBV7-2 with TRBJ2-7; 8 positions agree with TRBD1. This CDR3 is built from 15 residues. With 5 bases clipped from V and 5 bases from J, the junction kept 11 bases outside the gene matches. Per germline, CDR1 SGHTA and CDR2 FQGNSA. The CDR3 protein is CASSIPGGSADEQYF. The CDR3 nucleotides are TGTGCCAGCAGCATCCCAGGGGGCTCAGCGGACGAGCAGTACTTC.

The gene calls are TRBV2 and TRBJ1-3, with D possibly being TRBD1 (6 bases). CDR3 length: 17 amino acids. Germline V gene data show CDR1 as SNHLY and CDR2 as FYNNEI. V was clipped by 0 bases and J by 3 bases, with 15 bases between them. CDR3 in amino acids: CASSEAPQGLGGNTIYF. The DNA for the CDR3 is TGTGCCAGCAGTGAAGCTCCCCAGGGGTTGGGTGGAAACACCATATATTTT. Together with reference TRBV2 and TRBJ1-3, the CDR3 gives the full variable domain: EPEVTQTPSHQVTQMGQEVILRCVPISNHLYFYWYRQILGQKVEFLVSFYNNEISEKSEIFDDQFSVERPDGSNFTLKIRSTKLEDSAMYFCASSEAPQGLGGNTIYFGEGSWLTVV.

The rearrangement joins TRBV28 to TRBJ2-6; D remains ambiguous. The germline V and J ends were trimmed by 6 bases and 0 bases, with 9 bases remaining between them. The length of the CDR3 is 15 residues. Germline V gives CDR1 MDHEN, CDR2 SYDVKM. CDR3 DNA: TGTGCCAGCAGGCCGGCACCCTCTGGGGCCAACGTCCTGACTTTC. This codes for CASRPAPSGANVLTF. Drawing the rest from reference TRBV28 and TRBJ2-6, the complete variable domain is DVKVTQSSRYLVKRTGEKVFLECVQDMDHENMFWYRQDPGLGLRLIYFSYDVKMKEKGDIPEGYSVSREKKERFSLILESASTNQTSMYLCASRPAPSGANVLTFGAGSRLTVL.

This chain joins TRBV6-1 and TRBJ1-1, with a possible D match to TRBD1 (5 bases). The CDR3 has 13 amino acids. Per germline, CDR1 MNHNS and CDR2 SASEGT. V dropped 5 bases and J dropped 3 bases, with 10 bases sitting between them. This CDR3 is CASSFSQDTEAFF. CDR3 nucleotides: TGTGCCAGCAGTTTTTCACAGGACACTGAAGCTTTCTTT.

This chain uses TRBV15 with TRBJ2-2; the D gene is possibly TRBD2 (6 bases). With 1 base removed from V and 7 bases from J, the gap between germline ends came to 10 bases. This CDR3 spans 14 amino acids. Germline V CDR1 and CDR2: LNHNV, YYDKDF (reference sequence). CDR3 residues: CATSRGLGGGELFF. CDR3 DNA sequence: TGTGCCACCAGCAGAGGACTAGGTGGCGGGGAGCTGTTTTTT.

The gene calls are TRBV5-6 and TRBJ1-2; D may be TRBD1 (5 bases). The germline CDR1 and CDR2 sequences are SGHDT and YYEEEE. The CDR3 sequence is 12 residues long. V was clipped by 0 bases and J by 6 bases, with 6 bases between them. The DNA for the CDR3 is TGTGCCAGCAGCTTGGGGGGGAATGGCTACACCTTC. It translates to CASSLGGNGYTF.

This clone was recorded once. V usage is TRBV4-3 and J usage is TRBJ1-2; TRBD1 matches 9 bases. The CDR3 has 17 residues. Germline CDR1 LGHNA, CDR2 YSLEER. Unmatched junction bases numbered 10, after V lost 0 bases and J lost 5 bases. This CDR3 is CASSQDNGGQGVYGYTF. As DNA, the CDR3 is TGCGCCAGCAGCCAAGATAATGGGGGACAGGGTGTTTATGGCTACACCTTC.

This chain uses TRBV7-9 with TRBJ1-1, with TRBD1 matching 7 bases. This CDR3 has 14 residues. The V and J ends lost 8 bases and 3 bases, in that order; junction bases with no gene match: 9. Germline V CDR1 and CDR2: SEHNR, FQNEAQ (reference sequence). This CDR3 is CASFAGGRDTEAFF. CDR3 DNA: TGTGCCAGCTTTGCAGGGGGGCGCGACACTGAAGCTTTCTTT.

V gene TRBV28 combines with J gene TRBJ1-1; 11 positions agree with TRBD1. With V trimmed by 8 bases and J by 4 bases, 6 bases remained unmatched. CDR1 MDHEN and CDR2 SYDVKM come from the germline V gene. This CDR3 is built from 14 residues. The CDR3 nucleotides are TGTGCCAGCGCCGGACAGGGGGCAAGCACTGAAGCTTTCTTT. It encodes CASAGQGASTEAFF.

The V gene is TRBV7-2, the J gene TRBJ1-4; D is undetermined. The CDR3 has 12 amino acids. CDR1 and CDR2 from the germline V gene are SGHTA and FQGNSA. Between the trimmed V and J ends, which lost 6 bases and 7 bases, there was a span of 9 bases. The CDR3 nucleotides are TGTGCCAGCAGGTACGGGAGTGAAAAACTGTTTTTT. Amino acids: CASRYGSEKLFF.

The gene calls are TRBV18 and TRBJ2-4; D uncertain. With 0 bases removed from V and 5 bases from J, the gap between germline ends came to 14 bases. Germline V gene data show CDR1 as KGHSH and CDR2 as LQKENI. This CDR3 has 16 residues. The CDR3 nucleotides are TGTGCCAGCTCACCACCAGGATTAGGCGGAGAAAACATTCAGTACTTC. This translates into CASSPPGLGGENIQYF.

The chain joins TRBV16 to TRBJ1-1; D is unresolved. Germline loops: CDR1 KGHSY, CDR2 FQNENV. V was clipped by 0 bases and J by 1 base, with 6 bases between them. The CDR3 loop spans 14 amino acids. Here the CDR3 reads CASSQSWQNTEAFF. The CDR3 coding sequence is TGTGCCAGCAGCCAATCCTGGCAGAACACTGAAGCTTTCTTT.

The rearrangement links TRBV5-1 to TRBJ2-1, with D perhaps matching TRBD2 (6 bases). CDR1 is SGHRS and CDR2 is YFSETQ in the germline V gene. The CDR3 sequence is 16 residues long. The V end was cut by 0 bases, the J end by 5 bases, with 15 bases between. CDR3 sequence reads: CASSLDGSSVDNEQFF. As DNA, the CDR3 is TGCGCCAGCAGCTTGGATGGATCTAGCGTAGACAATGAGCAGTTCTTC.

The DNA for the CDR3 is TGTGCCAGCAGGCAGAAGGGTCCCACTGAAGCTTTCTTT. Amino acid sequence: CASRQKGPTEAFF. The rearrangement links TRBV6-5 to TRBJ1-1, with unresolved D. This CDR3 spans 13 amino acids. Germline CDR1 MNHEY, CDR2 SVGAGI. Trimming stripped 6 bases from V and 4 bases from J, with 12 bases between.

The V call is TRBV5-4, the J call TRBJ1-6, with D perhaps TRBD1 (5 bases). The CDR3 runs 14 residues. The germline V and J ends were trimmed by 4 bases and 7 bases, with 12 bases remaining between them. Germline V gene sequence: CDR1 SGHNT, CDR2 YYREEE (reference sequence). CDR3 nucleotide sequence: TGTGCCAGCAGCAGCCTAGGGGAGAATTCACCCCTCCACTTT. Amino acids: CASSSLGENSPLHF. The full variable domain, rest sourced from reference TRBV5-4 and TRBJ1-6, is ETGVTQSPTHLIKTRGQQVTLRCSSQSGHNTVSWYQQALGQGPQFIFQYYREEENGRGNFPPRFSGLQFPNYSSELNVNALELDDSALYLCASSSLGENSPLHFGNGTRLTVT.

The chain recombines TRBV5-4 with TRBJ1-1; D remains ambiguous. The CDR3 runs to 16 residues. Germline values: CDR1 SGHNT, CDR2 YYREEE (reference sequence). V lost 0 bases to trimming and J lost 1 base, with 13 bases between them. CDR3 in amino acids: CASSLGKGPSNTEAFF. CDR3 nucleotides: TGTGCCAGCAGCTTGGGAAAGGGCCCCTCGAACACTGAAGCTTTCTTT. The full variable domain, in which reference TRBV5-4 and TRBJ1-1 provide the parts outside the CDR3, is ETGVTQSPTHLIKTRGQQVTLRCSSQSGHNTVSWYQQALGQGPQFIFQYYREEENGRGNFPPRFSGLQFPNYSSELNVNALELDDSALYLCASSLGKGPSNTEAFFGQGTRLTVV.

This chain links TRBV5-1 with TRBJ2-1; D could derive from TRBD1 or TRBD2 (5 bases each). V lost 2 bases to trimming and J lost 9 bases, with 12 bases between them. Germline CDR1 SGHRS, CDR2 YFSETQ. The CDR3 runs 13 residues. Here the CDR3 DNA reads TGCGCCAGCAGCTTAAGACTTGGGGGTGAGCAGTTCTTC. Encoded protein: CASSLRLGGEQFF.

The V and J genes are TRBV5-1 and TRBJ2-5; D may correspond to TRBD1 or TRBD2 (6 bases each). The CDR3 length is 16 residues. Between the trimmed V and J ends, which lost 0 bases and 1 base, there was a span of 13 bases. Germline V gene lookup returns CDR1 SGHRS and CDR2 YFSETQ. CDR3 residues: CASSLVGGQIQETQYF. CDR3 nucleotide sequence: TGCGCCAGCAGCTTGGTGGGGGGACAAATCCAAGAGACCCAGTACTTC.

This sequence joins TRBV7-2 and TRBJ1-2, with D maybe TRBD1 (5 bases). This CDR3 spans 18 amino acids. The V and J ends lost 7 bases and 3 bases respectively, with 27 bases between them. The germline gives CDR1 SGHTA, CDR2 FQGNSA. The CDR3 DNA is TGTGCCAGCACCCGGGTTGGGGCGGGGGTACCGGGAGACTATGGCTACACCTTC. This encodes CASTRVGAGVPGDYGYTF.

The chain joins TRBV19 to TRBJ2-1, with D maybe TRBD2 (5 bases). The CDR3 is 15 amino acids. Germline CDR1 is LNHDA and CDR2 is SQIVND (reference sequence). Trimming took 6 bases from V and 4 from J, leaving 16 bases between them. The CDR3 coding sequence is TGTGCCAGTAGACCCCCGGGCCGAGGGTACAATGAGCAGTTCTTC. Its protein is CASRPPGRGYNEQFF.

V and J are TRBV27 and TRBJ1-3; D gene ambiguous. Between the trimmed V and J ends, which lost 5 bases and 5 bases, there was a span of 10 bases. Germline V lookup: CDR1 MNHEY, CDR2 SMNVEV (reference sequence). This CDR3 is built from 13 residues. CDR3 nucleotide sequence: TGTGCCAGCAGTCCCCTGGGGAGAAACACCATATATTTT. This sequence encodes CASSPLGRNTIYF.

J is TRBJ1-2 and V is TRBV29-1; 9 nucleotides agree with TRBD1. This CDR3 has 13 residues. Germline V CDR1 and CDR2: SQVTM, ANQGSEA. V lost 8 bases to trimming and J lost 2 bases; unmatched junction nucleotides: 6. The DNA of the CDR3 is TGCAGCACTACCGGGACAGGGAACTATGGCTACACCTTC. Translating gives CSTTGTGNYGYTF.

This chain connects TRBV7-2 to TRBJ1-3, with a tentative D call TRBD1 (6 bases). Per the germline V gene, CDR1 is SGHTA and CDR2 is FQGNSA. This CDR3 is 15 amino acids long. Between the trimmed V and J ends, which lost 1 base and 0 bases, there was a span of 7 bases. The CDR3 sequence is CASSLVDSSGNTIYF. DNA for the CDR3: TGTGCCAGCAGCTTAGTGGACAGCTCTGGAAACACCATATATTTT.